The clone carrying this TCR beta chain was seen a few times. Its matching antigen is unknown. Through Arm-PCR of CDR3 regions and iRepertoire HTBI primers, TCR beta libraries were built. One entry per CDR3 protein results from TCRdb running MiXCR on the multiplex PCR reads. The sample contains hundreds of thousands of distinct CDR3 sequences, around 12% of which appear only once. The data belong to a study of regulatory T cells in long-lasting Graves disease. Findings of the study overall: Newly diagnosed disease favored TRBV20-1 and TRBJ2-1 over persistent disease.

The time point was: newly diagnosed GD, antithyroid drugs for less than 3 months. RNA extracted from PBMCs served as the sequencing template. Enrollment of patients was through an endocrinology department in Xi'an, China. Trimming cost V 0 bases and J 5 bases, with 11 bases left between them. This CDR3 has 16 amino acids. Germline V gives CDR1 LGHNA, CDR2 YSLEER. The data were also submitted as part of a second study, on T cells in Graves' hyperthyroidism and ophthalmopathy. That source notes: First-round RT-PCR with HTBI primers amplified the TCR CDR3 region.

This chain connects TRBV4-3 to TRBJ1-6; tentatively, D is TRBD1 (5 bases). The sequence was collected from a woman in her 30s with Graves disease. The specimen was peripheral blood mononuclear cells (PBMCs), collected at new diagnosis, from a patient treated with antithyroid drugs. For the CDR3, the DNA is TGCGCCAGCAGCCAAGATGCTCGGGACGATAATTCACCCCTCCACTTT. Its protein product is CASSQDARDDNSPLHF.